This entry is about one TCR beta chain. Its antigen is as yet unknown. This record comes from a study of T-cell reconstitution after alpha-beta-depleted transplantation in children. Study-level points and caveats: In patients about two months after transplant, alpha-beta T cells reportedly arose from several hundred expanded graft clones. After one year, T-cell counts and TCRbeta diversity mostly came from new T cells. Surviving recipient T cells and intrathymic progenitors accounted for some patients' high TCRbeta diversity at day 60.

TCRbeta library construction was performed incorporating unique molecular identifiers. From the PCR reads, TCRdb called clonotypes with MiXCR, one entry per CDR3 protein. The sample has 300,000 or so distinct CDR3 sequences, more than 20% seen once. This CDR3 has 14 amino acids. Germline-derived CDR1 and CDR2 are DFQATT and SNEGSKA (reference sequence). V dropped 0 bases and J dropped 10 bases, with 19 bases sitting between them. The chain carries TRBV20-1 and TRBJ2-7; D remains ambiguous. The sequenced sample was PBMCs, mostly from graft donor cells, obtained 180 days after TCRalphabeta/CD19-depleted stem cell transplant. This TCR derives from a male patient between 10 and 17 years old who had a stem cell transplant for acute lymphoblastic leukemia, so the T cells may come from the graft donor. CDR3 sequence (DNA): TGCAGTGCTAGAGATCTCTTACCACTCCAGTTTCAGTACTTC. Residues: CSARDLLPLQFQYF.